A single sample is the source of the 29 T cell receptor beta chains below, sequenced in a study of beta chain features in type 1 diabetes (dated by TCRdb to 2017 to 2018). Library preparation was by the immunoSEQ multiplex PCR assay. The High Capacity cDNA Reverse Transcription Kit was used to reverse transcribe all of the isolated RNA, meaning that expressed TCRB transcripts were what got sequenced. Imported from immuneACCESS, the table was reduced by TCRdb to in-frame sequences with V and J called. These copies leave out some clones; in studies compared against another copy, an unresolved V gene accounts for under half, and the cause of the remainder is not known. This sample lists under 900,000 clones; 17% were detected once. 0.02% to 0.03% of the sample lies in the top ten. The sequenced sample consisted of naive CD4+ T cells from blood. The label giving this sample's cell subset or site can be read as: true naive CD4+ T cells. These receptors originate from a woman aged 18-35 years in good health.

The chain carries TRBV14 and TRBJ1-1; unclear D gene. CDR3 length: 17 residues. Germline loops: CDR1 SGHDN, CDR2 FVKESK. The V end lost 3 bases, the J end lost 4 bases, and 21 bases lay between the germline ends. CDR3 sequence reads: CASSHNLGPSWGTEAFF. CDR3 nucleotides: TGTGCCAGCAGCCACAACCTAGGACCCTCGTGGGGCACTGAAGCTTTCTTT. Full variable domain (remainder filled in from reference TRBV14 and TRBJ1-1): EAGVTQFPSHSVIEKGQTVTLRCDPISGHDNLYWYRRVMGKEIKFLLHFVKESKQDESGMPNNRFLAERTGGTYSTLKVQPAELEDSGVYFCASSHNLGPSWGTEAFFGQGTRLTVV.

This clone has just a few counts. Distinct nucleotide sequences in the sample also encode this CDR3. The chain carries TRBV18 and TRBJ2-7; the match to TRBD2 covers 10 bases. Germline loops: CDR1 KGHSH, CDR2 LQKENI. The CDR3 has 14 residues. V lost 3 bases to trimming and J lost 3 bases; unmatched junction nucleotides: 2. CDR3 coding DNA: TGTGCCAGCTCACCGGGGACTAGCGTCTACGAGCAGTACTTC. It codes for CASSPGTSVYEQYF.

The V gene is TRBV18, the J gene TRBJ2-3; TRBD1 matches at 7 bases. J gave up 10 bases and V 5 bases, and 9 bases lay outside the gene matches. Germline V CDR1 and CDR2: KGHSH, LQKENI. The CDR3 is 13 residues long. CDR3 protein: CASSTDGTDAQYF. CDR3 coding DNA: TGTGCCAGCTCAACGGACGGGACAGACGCGCAGTATTTT.

The chain links TRBV9 to TRBJ2-3; D not resolved. Looked up from germline, CDR1 is SGDLS and CDR2 is YYNGEE. V gave up 4 bases and J gave up 6 bases, with 18 bases separating them. The CDR3 loop spans 15 amino acids. The CDR3 reads CASSYGPTEVDTQYF. The CDR3 DNA reads TGTGCCAGCAGCTACGGCCCAACCGAGGTGGATACGCAGTATTTT.

This chain links TRBV7-2 with TRBJ1-2; D remains unclear. The V gene's germline CDR1 is SGHTA and CDR2 FQGNSA. This CDR3 comprises 13 residues. Trimming left V 7 bases short and J 7 bases short, with 16 bases between. As DNA, the CDR3 is TGTGCCAGCACCCAAGGGCCTTCCGGTGGCTACACCTTC. Translated: CASTQGPSGGYTF.

This clone was recorded at least ten times. The CDR3 nucleotides are TGTGCCATCGAGGGAGAAAGCAATGAGCAGTTCTTC. Its protein is CAIEGESNEQFF. The rearrangement uses TRBV10-3 and TRBJ2-1, with D possibly matching TRBD2 (5 bases). CDR3 length: 12 amino acids. The germline V gene encodes CDR1 ENHRY and CDR2 SYGVKD. V was clipped by 8 bases and J by 6 bases, with 11 bases between them.

Only a few counts were recorded for this clone. At the DNA level, this CDR3 is encoded by other sequences in the same sample as well. The CDR3 sequence: CASSLSAGQETQYF. The CDR3 DNA follows: TGTGCCAGCAGCTTAAGTGCGGGCCAAGAGACCCAGTACTTC. The gene calls are TRBV7-3 and TRBJ2-5, with D perhaps matching TRBD2 (5 bases). The germline gives CDR1 SGHTA, CDR2 FQGTGA. The CDR3 spans 14 residues. Trimming took 1 base from V and 1 from J, leaving 7 bases between them.

The chain combines TRBV28 with TRBJ1-5, with no clear D. V shed 8 bases and J shed 7 bases, with 9 bases lying between them. The length of the CDR3 is 11 residues. Per the germline V gene, CDR1 is MDHEN and CDR2 is SYDVKM. The CDR3 DNA reads TGTGCCAGCGGGCTCGGACAGCCCCAGCATTTT. This translates into CASGLGQPQHF.

This clone was counted a few times. The CDR3 sequence: CASSQEISGTLYNEQFF. DNA for the CDR3: TGCGCCAGCAGCCAAGAAATCAGCGGGACGTTATACAATGAGCAGTTCTTC. The V gene is TRBV4-3, the J gene TRBJ2-1; 7 nucleotides align to TRBD2. The CDR3 contains 17 residues. CDR1 LGHNA and CDR2 YSLEER come from the germline V gene. V lost 0 bases, J lost 4 bases, and 9 bases stayed unmatched.

The chain is built from TRBV27 and TRBJ2-3, with TRBD2 as a possible D gene (6 bases). Trimming pared 4 bases from V and 2 bases from J, leaving 19 bases between. CDR1 and CDR2 from the germline V gene are MNHEY and SMNVEV (reference sequence). The CDR3 runs to 17 residues. CDR3 protein: CASSSPSVAAYTDTQYF. The CDR3 bases are TGTGCCAGCAGTTCCCCATCGGTAGCGGCATACACAGATACGCAGTATTTT.

The V gene is TRBV5-1, the J gene TRBJ2-5; 7 bases map to TRBD2. V was pared by 7 bases and J by 5 bases, with 14 bases of the junction left unmatched. The CDR3 extends over 15 amino acids. Germline loops: CDR1 SGHRS, CDR2 YFSETQ. In nucleotides, the CDR3 is TGCGCCAGCTGTTCGGGGGAAGCGGGATTGGAGACCCAGTACTTC. Translating it yields CASCSGEAGLETQYF.

This clone was detected many times. CDR3 sequence: CAINPDRLGGYTF. The CDR3, as DNA: TGTGCCATCAACCCGGACAGGTTGGGTGGCTACACCTTC. The J gene is TRBJ1-2, the V gene TRBV10-3; 7 bases fit TRBD1. In germline, CDR1 is ENHRY, CDR2 SYGVKD. The CDR3 runs to 13 residues. V shed 7 bases, J shed 7 bases, and the junction held 9 bases outside the gene matches.

The chain has TRBV27 and TRBJ2-7; tentative D call: TRBD2 (5 bases). The CDR3 has 14 residues. CDR1 is MNHEY and CDR2 is SMNVEV in the germline V gene (reference sequence). Trimming stripped 7 bases from V and 5 bases from J, with 18 bases between. The DNA for the CDR3 is TGTGCCAGCAATTCACGACTAACTGGGGACGAGCAGTACTTC. Translated: CASNSRLTGDEQYF.

About this clone: Distinct nucleotide sequences in the sample also encode this CDR3. The CDR3 DNA follows: TGTGCCAGCAGTGGCGGAGAGGGGCTAGCAGGAGTAGATACGCAGTATTTT. Translating gives CASSGGEGLAGVDTQYF. The chain employs TRBV2 and TRBJ2-3; D may correspond to TRBD1 or TRBD2 (5 bases each). This CDR3 has 17 residues. The germline V gene encodes CDR1 SNHLY and CDR2 FYNNEI. Trimming stripped 4 bases from V and 5 bases from J, with 22 bases between.

The table lists this clone with a few counts. The chain employs TRBV7-9 and TRBJ2-5, with 14 bases fitting TRBD2. V shed 4 bases and J 4 bases; nucleotides not matched to a gene: 8. From germline, CDR1 is SEHNR and CDR2 FQNEAQ (reference sequence). The CDR3 extends over 17 amino acids. In nucleotides, the CDR3 is TGTGCCAGCAGCTCCGGGACTAGCGGGAGTTCAGGAGAGACCCAGTACTTC. It is translated as CASSSGTSGSSGETQYF.

This clone was picked up a small number of times. This chain uses TRBV19 with TRBJ1-2, with D unclear. CDR1 is LNHDA and CDR2 is SQIVND in the germline V gene (reference sequence). The CDR3 is made up of 16 amino acids. V lost 2 bases to trimming and J lost 1 base, with 14 bases between them. CDR3 nucleotides: TGTGCCAGTAGTATATCGGGCACAAGCCTTAACTATGGCTACACCTTC. Protein: CASSISGTSLNYGYTF.

On this clone itself: Other DNA sequences in this specimen translate into the identical CDR3. This rearrangement joins TRBV5-4 to TRBJ1-1, with D tentatively TRBD1 (5 bases). With 0 bases removed from V and 5 bases from J, the gap between germline ends came to 8 bases. The CDR3 runs to 13 residues. The V gene's germline CDR1 is SGHNT and CDR2 YYREEE (reference sequence). The DNA for the CDR3 is TGTGCCAGCAGCTTGGGAGGGGATACTGAAGCTTTCTTT. It codes for CASSLGGDTEAFF.

V usage is TRBV5-4 and J usage is TRBJ2-5; the match to TRBD1 covers 10 bases. CDR3 length: 15 amino acids. Germline lookup yields CDR1 SGHNT and CDR2 YYREEE (reference sequence). Trimming took 0 bases from V and 5 from J; bases not matched to a gene: 4. The CDR3 DNA sequence: TGTGCCAGCAGCTTGGTGACAGGGGGCGCGGAGACCCAGTACTTC. It specifies CASSLVTGGAETQYF.

The V call is TRBV5-8, the J call TRBJ2-5; no clear D gene. The CDR3 extends over 12 amino acids. Trimming removed 0 bases at V and 4 bases at J, with 4 bases between. Germline assignment: CDR1 SGHTS and CDR2 YDEGEE. DNA of the CDR3: TGTGCCAGCAGCTTGGCCGTAGAGACCCAGTACTTC. It translates to CASSLAVETQYF.

This clone was counted between two and nine times. The chain carries TRBV5-6 and TRBJ2-3; no clear D gene. The CDR3 spans 14 residues. V lost 0 bases to trimming and J lost 7 bases, with 12 bases between them. CDR1 and CDR2 (germline): SGHDT, YYEEEE. This CDR3 is CASSLARTTHTQYF. CDR3 bases: TGTGCCAGCAGCTTGGCCAGGACGACGCATACGCAGTATTTT.

V gene TRBV5-4 combines with J gene TRBJ2-1; D remains unclear. V lost 0 bases to trimming and J lost 0 bases, with 10 bases between them. The CDR3 sequence is 16 residues long. CDR1 and CDR2 from the germline V gene are SGHNT and YYREEE (reference sequence). The CDR3 sequence: CASSLARPDSYNEQFF. CDR3 nucleotides: TGTGCCAGCAGCTTGGCGAGGCCAGACTCCTACAATGAGCAGTTCTTC.

The V call is TRBV10-3, the J call TRBJ2-1; 12 nucleotides align to TRBD2. J lost 6 bases, V lost 4 bases, and 10 bases had no gene match. The CDR3 totals 17 residues. Germline loops: CDR1 ENHRY, CDR2 SYGVKD. The CDR3 sequence: CAISAYLAGGPANEQFF. The CDR3, as DNA: TGTGCCATCAGTGCCTACCTAGCGGGAGGGCCGGCCAATGAGCAGTTCTTC.

This clone showed up just a few times. The gene calls are TRBV28 and TRBJ2-1; TRBD1 matches 7 bases. The CDR3 runs 15 residues. J lost 8 bases, V lost 5 bases, and 12 bases had no gene match. Looked up from germline, CDR1 is MDHEN and CDR2 is SYDVKM. The CDR3 loop reads CASSETGLALHEQFF. CDR3 DNA: TGTGCCAGCAGTGAGACAGGGTTGGCGCTACATGAGCAGTTCTTC.

This chain uses TRBV2 with TRBJ2-5; 7 positions match TRBD1. V dropped 6 bases and J dropped 5; count of bases not matched to a gene: 12. This CDR3 comprises 15 residues. CDR1 and CDR2 from the germline V gene are SNHLY and FYNNEI. The chain's CDR3 is CASSRDRVGAETQYF. CDR3 DNA sequence: TGTGCCAGCAGCCGCGACAGGGTTGGCGCGGAGACCCAGTACTTC.

This clone was seen only a few times. The rearrangement joins TRBV4-2 to TRBJ1-4; 8 bases agree with TRBD1. The germline V gene has CDR1 LGHNA and CDR2 YNFKEQ. This CDR3 comprises 16 residues. The J segment lost 8 bases and the V segment lost 4 bases, leaving 12 bases of the junction unmatched. The CDR3 loop is CASSLGGQGRWEKLFF. The CDR3 DNA is TGTGCCAGCAGCCTCGGCGGACAGGGAAGGTGGGAAAAACTGTTTTTT.

The J gene is TRBJ2-7, the V gene TRBV6-6; TRBD2 matches at 7 bases. With 0 bases clipped from V and 3 bases from J, the junction kept 5 bases outside the gene matches. CDR3 size: 15 residues. Germline CDR1 reads MNHNY; CDR2 reads SVGAGI (reference sequence). This CDR3 is CASSYSSSGVYEQYF. CDR3 sequence (DNA): TGTGCCAGCAGTTACTCGTCTAGCGGAGTCTACGAGCAGTACTTC.

This clone was detected a few times. V gene TRBV6-5 combines with J gene TRBJ2-7, with D possibly called TRBD1 or TRBD2 (5 bases each). Germline CDR1 and CDR2: MNHEY and SVGAGI. This CDR3 comprises 15 residues. Trimming left V 0 bases short and J 2 bases short, with 11 bases between. The CDR3, as DNA: TGTGCCAGCAGTTACTCTCGAAGGGACCCCTACGAGCAGTACTTC. This gives the protein CASSYSRRDPYEQYF.

This clone was counted only a few times. The chain combines TRBV10-3 with TRBJ2-3; D not resolved. CDR1 ENHRY and CDR2 SYGVKD come from the germline V gene. This CDR3 has 14 amino acids. Between the trimmed V and J ends, which lost 0 bases and 6 bases, there was a span of 10 bases. CDR3 nucleotide sequence: TGTGCCATCAGTGAGTCGAGTCAAGCCGATACGCAGTATTTT. Translation: CAISESSQADTQYF.

This clone was detected a few times. The V gene is TRBV11-3, the J gene TRBJ2-5; 9 bases map to TRBD2. The V and J ends lost 5 bases and 3 bases, in that order; junction bases with no gene match: 10. Germline V gene sequence: CDR1 SGHNT, CDR2 YENEEA. This CDR3 has 16 residues. The CDR3 bases are TGTGCCAGCAGCCCAGGGGCTAGCGGGACGAAAGAGACCCAGTACTTC. This sequence encodes CASSPGASGTKETQYF. The full variable domain, with the rest looked up from reference TRBV11-3 and TRBJ2-5, is EAGVVQSPRYKIIEKKQPVAFWCNPISGHNTLYWYLQNLGQGPELLIRYENEEAVDDSQLPKDRFSAERLKGVDSTLKIQPAELGDSAVYLCASSPGASGTKETQYFGPGTRLLVL.